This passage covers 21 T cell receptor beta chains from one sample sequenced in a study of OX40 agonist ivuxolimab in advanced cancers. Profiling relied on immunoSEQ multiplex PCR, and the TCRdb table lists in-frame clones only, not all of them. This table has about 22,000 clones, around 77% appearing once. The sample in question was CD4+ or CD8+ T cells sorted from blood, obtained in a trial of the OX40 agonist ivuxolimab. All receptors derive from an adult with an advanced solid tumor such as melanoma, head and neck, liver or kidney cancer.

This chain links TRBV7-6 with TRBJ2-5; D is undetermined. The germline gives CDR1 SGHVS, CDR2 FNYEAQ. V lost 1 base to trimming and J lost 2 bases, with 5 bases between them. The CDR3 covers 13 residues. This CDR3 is CASSLVEQETQYF. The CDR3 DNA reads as TGTGCCAGCAGCTTAGTTGAACAAGAGACCCAGTACTTC.

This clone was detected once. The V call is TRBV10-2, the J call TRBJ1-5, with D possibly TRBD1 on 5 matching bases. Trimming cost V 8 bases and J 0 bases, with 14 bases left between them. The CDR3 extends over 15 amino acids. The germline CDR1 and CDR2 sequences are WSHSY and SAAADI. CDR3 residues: CASSAQVYSNQPQHF. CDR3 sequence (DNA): TGCGCCAGCTCTGCACAGGTATATAGCAATCAGCCCCAGCATTTT.

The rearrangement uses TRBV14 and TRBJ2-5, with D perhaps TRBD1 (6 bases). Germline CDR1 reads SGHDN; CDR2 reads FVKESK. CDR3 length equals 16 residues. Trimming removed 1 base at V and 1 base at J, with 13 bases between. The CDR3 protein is CASSQVEDSFQETQYF. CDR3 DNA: TGTGCCAGCAGCCAAGTAGAGGACAGCTTCCAAGAGACCCAGTACTTC.

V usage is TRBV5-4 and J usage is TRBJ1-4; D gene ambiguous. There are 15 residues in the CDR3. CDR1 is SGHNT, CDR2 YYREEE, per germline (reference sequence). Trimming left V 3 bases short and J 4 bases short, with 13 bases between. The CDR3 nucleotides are TGTGCCAGCAGCTCGAAGGGTTCGGGTAATGAAAAACTGTTTTTT. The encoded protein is CASSSKGSGNEKLFF.

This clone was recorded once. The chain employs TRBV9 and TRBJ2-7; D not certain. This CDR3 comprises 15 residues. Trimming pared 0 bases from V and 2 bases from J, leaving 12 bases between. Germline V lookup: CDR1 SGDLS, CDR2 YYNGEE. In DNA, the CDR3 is TGTGCCAGCAGCGTAGGTGGCAGCTTAACCTACGAGCAGTACTTC. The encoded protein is CASSVGGSLTYEQYF.

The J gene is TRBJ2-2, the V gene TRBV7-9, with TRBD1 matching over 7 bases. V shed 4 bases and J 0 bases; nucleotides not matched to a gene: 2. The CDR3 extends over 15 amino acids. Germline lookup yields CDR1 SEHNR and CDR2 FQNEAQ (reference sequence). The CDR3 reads CASSSTGSNTGELFF. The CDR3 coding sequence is TGTGCCAGCAGCTCGACAGGGTCGAACACCGGGGAGCTGTTTTTT.

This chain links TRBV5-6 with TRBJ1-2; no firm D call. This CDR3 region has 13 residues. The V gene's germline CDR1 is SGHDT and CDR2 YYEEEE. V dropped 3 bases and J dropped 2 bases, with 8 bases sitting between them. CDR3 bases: TGTGCCAGCAGCTCGGACGGCAACTATGGCTACACCTTC. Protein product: CASSSDGNYGYTF.

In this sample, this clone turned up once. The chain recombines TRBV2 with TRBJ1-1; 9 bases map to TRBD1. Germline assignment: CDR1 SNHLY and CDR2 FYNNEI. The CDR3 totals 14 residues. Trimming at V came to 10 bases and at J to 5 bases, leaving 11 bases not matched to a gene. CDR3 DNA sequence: TGTGCCACTACGACAGGGGGGTCGTGGACTGAAGCTTTCTTT. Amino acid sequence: CATTTGGSWTEAFF.

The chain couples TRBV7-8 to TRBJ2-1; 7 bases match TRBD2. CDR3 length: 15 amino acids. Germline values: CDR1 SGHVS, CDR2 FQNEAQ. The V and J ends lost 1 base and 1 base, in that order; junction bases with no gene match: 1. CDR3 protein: CASSLVGGSYNEQFF. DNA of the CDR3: TGTGCCAGCAGCTTAGTCGGGGGGTCCTACAATGAGCAGTTCTTC.

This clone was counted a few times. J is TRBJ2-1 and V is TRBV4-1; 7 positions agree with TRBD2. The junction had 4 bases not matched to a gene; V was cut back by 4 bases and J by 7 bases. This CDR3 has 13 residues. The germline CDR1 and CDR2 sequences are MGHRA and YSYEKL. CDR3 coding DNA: TGCGCCAGCAGCCTGACTAGCCTGAATGAGCAGTTCTTC. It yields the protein CASSLTSLNEQFF.

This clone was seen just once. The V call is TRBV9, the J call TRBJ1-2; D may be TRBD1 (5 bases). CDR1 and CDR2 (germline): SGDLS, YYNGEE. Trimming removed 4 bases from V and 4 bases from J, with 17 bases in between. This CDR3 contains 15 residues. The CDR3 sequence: CASSPPPGLVYGYTF. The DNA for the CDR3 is TGTGCCAGCAGCCCACCTCCGGGACTGGTCTATGGCTACACCTTC. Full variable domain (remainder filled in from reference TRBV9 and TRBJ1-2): DSGVTQTPKHLITATGQRVTLRCSPRSGDLSVYWYQQSLDQGLQFLIQYYNGEERAKGNILERFSAQQFPDLHSELNLSSLELGDSALYFCASSPPPGLVYGYTFGSGTRLTVV.

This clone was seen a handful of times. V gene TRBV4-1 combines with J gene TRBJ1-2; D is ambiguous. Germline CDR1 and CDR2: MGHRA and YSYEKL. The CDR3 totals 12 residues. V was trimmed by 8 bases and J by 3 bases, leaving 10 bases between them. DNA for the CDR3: TGCGCCAGCTCCCGAAACGACTATGGCTACACCTTC. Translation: CASSRNDYGYTF.

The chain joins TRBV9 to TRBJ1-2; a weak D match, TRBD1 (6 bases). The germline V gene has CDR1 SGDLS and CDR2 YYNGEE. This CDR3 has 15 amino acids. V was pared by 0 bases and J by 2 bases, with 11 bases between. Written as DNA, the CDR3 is TGTGCCAGCAGCGTAGAGGGGGTTCCGAACTATGGCTACACCTTC. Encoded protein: CASSVEGVPNYGYTF.

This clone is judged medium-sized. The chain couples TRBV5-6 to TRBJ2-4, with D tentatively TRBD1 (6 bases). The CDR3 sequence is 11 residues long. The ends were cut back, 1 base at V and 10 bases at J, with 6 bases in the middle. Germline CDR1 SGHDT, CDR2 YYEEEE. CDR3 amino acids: CASSLRGIQYF. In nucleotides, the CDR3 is TGTGCCAGCAGCTTGAGGGGGATTCAGTACTTC. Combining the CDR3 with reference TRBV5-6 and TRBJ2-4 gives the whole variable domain DAGVTQSPTHLIKTRGQQVTLRCSPKSGHDTVSWYQQALGQGPQFIFQYYEEEERQRGNFPDRFSGHQFPNYSSELNVNALLLGDSALYLCASSLRGIQYFGAGTRLSVL.

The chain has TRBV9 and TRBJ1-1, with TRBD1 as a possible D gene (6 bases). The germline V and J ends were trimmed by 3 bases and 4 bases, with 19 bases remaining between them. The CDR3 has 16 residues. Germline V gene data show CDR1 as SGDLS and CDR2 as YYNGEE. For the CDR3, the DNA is TGTGCCAGCAGCGCAATTACAGGGACTAGGAGCACTGAAGCTTTCTTT. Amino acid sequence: CASSAITGTRSTEAFF.

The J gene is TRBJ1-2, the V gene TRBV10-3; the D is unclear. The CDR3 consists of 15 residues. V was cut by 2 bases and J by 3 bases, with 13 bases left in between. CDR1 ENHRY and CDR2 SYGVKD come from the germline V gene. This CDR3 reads CAISEIGRLDYGYTF. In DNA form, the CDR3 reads TGTGCCATCAGTGAGATCGGCAGATTGGACTATGGCTACACCTTC.

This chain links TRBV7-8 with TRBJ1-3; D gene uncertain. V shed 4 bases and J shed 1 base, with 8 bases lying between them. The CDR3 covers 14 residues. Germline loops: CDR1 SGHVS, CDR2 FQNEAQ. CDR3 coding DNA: TGTGCCAGCAGCTCCCCTTGGTCTGGAAACACCATATATTTT. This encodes CASSSPWSGNTIYF.

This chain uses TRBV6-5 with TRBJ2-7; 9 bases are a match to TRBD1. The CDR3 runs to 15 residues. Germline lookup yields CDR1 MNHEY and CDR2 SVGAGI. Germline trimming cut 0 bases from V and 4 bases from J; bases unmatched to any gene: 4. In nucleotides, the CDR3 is TGTGCCAGCAGTTACTCGGGGACAGGGTTATACGAGCAGTACTTC. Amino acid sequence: CASSYSGTGLYEQYF.

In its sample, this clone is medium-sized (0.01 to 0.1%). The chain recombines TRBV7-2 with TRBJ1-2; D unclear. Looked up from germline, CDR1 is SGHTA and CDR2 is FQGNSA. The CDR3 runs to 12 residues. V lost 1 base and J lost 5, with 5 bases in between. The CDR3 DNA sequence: TGTGCCAGCAGCTTAGGGGATTATGGCTACACCTTC. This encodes CASSLGDYGYTF.

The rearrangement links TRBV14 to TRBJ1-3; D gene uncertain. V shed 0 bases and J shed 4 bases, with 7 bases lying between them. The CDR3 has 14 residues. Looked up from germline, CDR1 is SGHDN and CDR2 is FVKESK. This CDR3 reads CASSQDGEGNTIYF. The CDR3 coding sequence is TGTGCCAGCAGCCAAGATGGAGAGGGAAACACCATATATTTT.

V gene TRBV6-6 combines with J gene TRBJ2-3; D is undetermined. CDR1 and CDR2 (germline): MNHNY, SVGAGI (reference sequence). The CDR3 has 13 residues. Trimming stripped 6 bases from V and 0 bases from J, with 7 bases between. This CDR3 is CASSATSTDTQYF. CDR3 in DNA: TGTGCCAGCAGCGCAACTAGCACAGATACGCAGTATTTT.